Detailed here is one T cell receptor beta chain. The table came from immunoSEQ multiplex PCR; TCRdb's copy has only in-frame clones and leaves some out. The sample gives more than 200,000 clones, more than 70% of which show up once; roughly 2.5% is in the top ten. The data belong to a study of blood T cell repertoires in COVID-19. For the study at large: Acute-phase and convalescent COVID-19 samples originated in the United States, Italy and Spain.

The length of the CDR3 is 13 residues. CDR1 SGHTA and CDR2 FQGTGA come from the germline V gene. With 8 bases clipped from V and 5 bases from J, the junction kept 8 bases outside the gene matches. Sequencing was performed on peripheral blood. V gene TRBV7-3 combines with J gene TRBJ1-1, with 7 bases aligning to TRBD1. This clonotype originated in a woman aged 55-75 years with acute or convalescent COVID-19. Written as DNA, the CDR3 is TGTGCCAGCGGACCAGGGGGTGGAACTGAAGCTTTCTTT. Translated: CASGPGGGTEAFF.